This T cell receptor (beta chain) was sequenced during a study of PD-1 blockade in classical Hodgkin lymphoma (dated by TCRdb to the early 2020s). With regard to the full study: Nivolumab dosing was 3 mg/kg intravenously every 2 weeks, continuing until either disease progression or unacceptable toxicity. The study used CyTOF and TCR beta sequencing to define a peripheral blood immune signature of response to PD-1 blockade in classical Hodgkin lymphoma. The paper as a whole reports these results and caveats: Baseline TCR diversity was reported to be lower in newly diagnosed patients than in healthy donors, and even lower in relapsed/refractory patients. A significant rise by C4D1 was seen in CD4+ but not CD8+ TCR diversity (p=0.0027 vs p=0.16), with the rise being most apparent in complete responders (p=0.02). The study was restricted to a single clinical trial cohort, and the causes of repertoire differences, possibly disease activity or prior therapy, were left undefined. Trial patients with a complete response had baseline diversity similar to that of newly diagnosed patients, while partial responders and progressors had significantly lower diversity. Diversity was lower in patients who began nivolumab less than 1 year after ASCT, so these patients were left out of later analyses to avoid confounding by immune reconstitution.

The Qiagen DNeasy kit was used to extract genomic DNA from unsorted PBMCs and from the negatively selected CD4+ and CD8+ fractions. TCR beta CDR3 regions were amplified by immunoSEQ multiplex PCR using primers annealing to V and J segments. Amplification bias was minimized using a synthetic immune receptor repertoire, and residual bias was removed computationally after sequencing. Concerning the study's data processing: Repertoire diversity was quantified as the Shannon entropy index using custom Python scripts. Unsorted, CD4+ and CD8+ repertoires were examined separately, except in combined analyses, for which CD4+ and CD8+ sequences were merged in silico. A clone counted as expanded when the clone's frequency after treatment rose at least 2-fold relative to C1D1, and clones undetected at baseline were given a pseudocount of 0.5. Clones with 0 or 1 copy at C1D1 were defined as singleton clones, while clones with 2 or more copies were defined as non-singleton clones. Clones expanded in unsorted samples were assigned a CD4+, CD8+ or unknown annotation through matching of protein sequences in sorted samples from the same patient. Wilcoxon tests on paired samples were used to test diversity changes from C1D1 to C4D1. Sourced from immuneACCESS, this table was stored by TCRdb with only in-frame sequences that have V and J called. A share of the clones is absent; for the studies checked, an unresolved V gene accounts for under half, and the remainder has no known explanation. V and J calls and clone size follow that table, whereas D and trimming were derived from the DNA. Here the sample has 75,000 to 100,000 clones; roughly 80% occur a single time. The top ten clonotypes cover 15% to 20% of the sample.

Of note for this clone: Its antigen remains undetermined. No base-level quality is on record; no much larger clone is a single base apart.

CDR1 and CDR2 were assigned from the germline V gene (reference sequence) as LNHDA and SQIVND. From its cysteine to its phenylalanine, the CDR3 spans 12 amino acids. The only DNA kept is the CDR3, 36 bases in frame from the first base. V loses 6 bases of germline sequence and J loses 7 bases, and the interval between the two ends is 9 bases. Taken with the paper, the label for time point translates to: cycle 2 day 1 (C2D1) of nivolumab. Every trial patient had relapsed after autologous stem cell transplantation, and cohorts A, B and C differed in prior brentuximab vedotin exposure. The trial cohort was composed of about 54 patients with relapsed/refractory classical Hodgkin lymphoma, for whom complete response, partial response or progressive disease was recorded as best overall response. Single-agent nivolumab was administered to trial patients in the multi-cohort phase II CheckMate 205 trial. An independent review committee assessed best overall response by applying the 2007 International Working Group response criteria. PBMCs from the trial were collected at three points: immediately before nivolumab initiation (C1D1), and during therapy at cycle 2 day 1 and cycle 4 day 1. Peripheral blood was collected in 8 mL Vacutainer Cell Preparation Tubes, from which PBMCs were isolated by centrifugation and then cryopreserved.

In this chain, TRBV19 is recombined with TRBJ1-4; confidence is insufficient to name the D gene. The receptor was derived from a human donor with classical Hodgkin lymphoma. This specimen consisted of peripheral blood mononuclear cells (PBMCs), obtained before the second cycle of nivolumab. The sequenced DNA: TGTGCCAGTAGGTTCGCAGGTGAAAAACTGTTTTTT. This codes for CASRFAGEKLFF. When the CDR3 is completed using the reference TRBV19 and TRBJ1-4 genes on either side, the full variable domain is DGGITQSPKYLFRKEGQNVTLSCEQNLNHDAMYWYRQDPGQGLRLIYYSQIVNDFQKGDIAEGYSVSREKKESFPLTVTSAQKNPTAFYLCASRFAGEKLFFGSGTQLSVL.